Listed here are 3 T cell receptor beta chains from one sample, sequenced in a study of T cells in Graves' hyperthyroidism and ophthalmopathy. TCR beta CDR3 regions were amplified from RNA. In the first-round RT-PCR of the TCR CDR3, the HTBI primer set was used. MiXCR was run by TCRdb on the multiplex PCR reads, yielding one entry per CDR3 protein. Here the sample spans about 600,000 distinct CDR3 sequences, roughly 15% being singletons. Sequencing was performed on blood. The receptors were sampled from a woman in her forties or fifties with Graves' ophthalmopathy.

This clonotype was seen repeatedly, ten times or more. The CDR3 DNA is TGCAGTGCTAGAGGGAGCGAAGGAATAACAGATACGCAGTATTTT. This gives the protein CSARGSEGITDTQYF. V is TRBV20-1 and J is TRBJ2-3; D is undetermined. V lost 1 base, J lost 3 bases, and 14 bases lay in between. The CDR3 covers 15 residues. Per the germline V gene, CDR1 is DFQATT and CDR2 is SNEGSKA (reference sequence).

Ten or more counts support this clonotype. J is TRBJ2-5 and V is TRBV11-3, with 13 bases aligning to TRBD2. The V and J ends lost 2 bases and 4 bases, in that order; junction bases with no gene match: 7. There are 17 residues in the CDR3. The germline gives CDR1 SGHNT, CDR2 YENEEA. Here the CDR3 reads CASSLPTGLAGLETQYF. Written as DNA, the CDR3 is TGTGCCAGCAGCTTACCCACGGGACTAGCGGGATTAGAGACCCAGTACTTC.

This clonotype showed up many times. As DNA, the CDR3 is TGTGCCAGCAGCTTACCAACCGGGACTAGCGGGAGGGGTTCCTACAATGAGCAGTTCTTC. Translating gives CASSLPTGTSGRGSYNEQFF. The chain uses TRBV7-2 and TRBJ2-1, with 16 bases lining up with TRBD2. The junction had 8 bases not matched to a gene; V was cut back by 2 bases and J by 1 base. This CDR3 has 20 residues. The germline gives CDR1 SGHTA, CDR2 FQGNSA.